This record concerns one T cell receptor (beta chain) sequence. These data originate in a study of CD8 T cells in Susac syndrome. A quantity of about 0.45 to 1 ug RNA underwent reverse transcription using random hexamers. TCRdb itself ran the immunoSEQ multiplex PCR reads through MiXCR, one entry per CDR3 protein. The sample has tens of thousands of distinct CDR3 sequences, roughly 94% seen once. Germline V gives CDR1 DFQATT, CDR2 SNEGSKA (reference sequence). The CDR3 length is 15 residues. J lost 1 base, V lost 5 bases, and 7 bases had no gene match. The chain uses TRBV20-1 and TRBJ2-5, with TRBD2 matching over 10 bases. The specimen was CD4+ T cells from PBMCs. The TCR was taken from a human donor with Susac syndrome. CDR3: CSACPSGGFQETQYF. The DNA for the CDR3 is TGCAGTGCTTGTCCTAGCGGGGGATTCCAAGAGACCCAGTACTTC.